The 23 T cell receptor beta chains given below trace back to one sample, sequenced in a study of blood T cells in healthy people across ages. Combining a sample-barcoded 5' primer with a J-beta primer mix, a second PCR ran for 7 to 11 cycles. TCRdb re-analysed the 5' RACE reads in MiXCR, keeping a single row per CDR3 protein. The sample lists 850,000 to 950,000 distinct CDR3 sequences, around 28% occurring once. Sequencing was done on a sample of blood. The receptors derive from an elderly woman in good health.

The chain uses TRBV18 and TRBJ1-5; D perhaps matches TRBD1 (6 bases). CDR1 and CDR2 from the germline V gene are KGHSH and LQKENI. The V end was cut by 2 bases, the J end by 7 bases, with 15 bases between. This CDR3 comprises 15 residues. The CDR3 DNA reads TGTGCCAGCTCACCATCCGTGCCAGGGGCGCAGCCCCAGCATTTT. It codes for CASSPSVPGAQPQHF.

V gene TRBV6-6 combines with J gene TRBJ1-5; D gene ambiguous. Germline V gene sequence: CDR1 MNHNY, CDR2 SVGAGI (reference sequence). V shed 4 bases and J shed 5 bases, with 12 bases lying between them. This CDR3 has 14 amino acids. The CDR3 here is CASSFTEGDQPQHF. For the CDR3, the DNA is TGTGCCAGCAGTTTCACAGAAGGAGATCAGCCCCAGCATTTT.

This clonotype was seen more than once but under ten times. The chain recombines TRBV7-9 with TRBJ2-7; D unclear. V was clipped by 5 bases and J by 6 bases, with 17 bases between them. CDR3 length equals 14 residues. Looked up from germline, CDR1 is SEHNR and CDR2 is FQNEAQ (reference sequence). The CDR3 sequence is CASSHNSPVGEQYF. The CDR3 bases are TGTGCCAGCAGCCACAATTCCCCGGTGGGCGAGCAGTACTTC.

This clonotype has just a few counts. A read error is possible here, since a much larger clone lies one base away. The V gene is TRBV7-2, the J gene TRBJ2-5, with D perhaps matching TRBD1 or TRBD2 (5 bases each). V was cut by 2 bases and J by 5 bases, with 15 bases left in between. Germline V gene lookup returns CDR1 SGHTA and CDR2 FQGNSA. The CDR3 spans 15 residues. CDR3 sequence: CASSLWDARGETQYF. In DNA, the CDR3 is TGTGCCAGCAGCTTATGGGACGCGAGAGGTGAGACCCAGTACTTC.

This clonotype was picked up many times. The CDR3 loop is CASSLVGLAGRNEQFF. The CDR3 DNA is TGTGCCAGCAGCTTAGTGGGACTAGCGGGGCGCAATGAGCAGTTCTTC. This chain joins TRBV11-2 and TRBJ2-1; 13 nucleotides align to TRBD2. The CDR3 has 16 amino acids. With 1 base clipped from V and 6 bases from J, the junction kept 3 bases outside the gene matches. Germline-derived CDR1 and CDR2 are SGHAT and FQNNGV. Full variable domain (missing parts from reference TRBV11-2 and TRBJ2-1): EAGVAQSPRYKIIEKRQSVAFWCNPISGHATLYWYQQILGQGPKLLIQFQNNGVVDDSQLPKDRFSAERLKGVDSTLKIQPAKLEDSAVYLCASSLVGLAGRNEQFFGPGTRLTVL.

The V and J genes are TRBV3-1 and TRBJ1-3; D is unresolved. Deletions cut 2 bases from V and 0 bases from J, with 14 bases between. Germline V gene data show CDR1 as LGHDT and CDR2 as YNNKEL (reference sequence). The CDR3 is made up of 17 amino acids. CDR3 region: CASSQFSATSSGNTIYF. The DNA for the CDR3 is TGTGCCAGCAGCCAATTCAGCGCGACGAGCTCTGGAAACACCATATATTTT. The full variable domain, completed using reference TRBV3-1 and TRBJ1-3, is DTAVSQTPKYLVTQMGNDKSIKCEQNLGHDTMYWYKQDSKKFLKIMFSYNNKELIINETVPNRFSPKSPDKAHLNLHINSLELGDSAVYFCASSQFSATSSGNTIYFGEGSWLTVV.

With regard to this clonotype: Sequence at one end of the junction differs from germline and may be a read error. The J gene is TRBJ2-7, the V gene TRBV28; D not resolved. CDR1 MDHEN and CDR2 SYDVKM come from the germline V gene. There are 11 residues in the CDR3. The CDR3 sequence: CASSSSYGQYF. DNA for the CDR3: TGTGCCAGTAGCTCTTCCTACGGGCAGTACTTC.

This clonotype was recorded at least ten times. The chain is built from TRBV30 and TRBJ2-7; 7 positions match TRBD1. There are 13 residues in the CDR3. The germline V gene has CDR1 GTSNPN and CDR2 SVGIG (reference sequence). Losses at the gene ends were 2 bases for V and 10 bases for J; bases not matched to a gene: 11. The CDR3 reads CAWSPTGVVSQYF. The DNA for the CDR3 is TGTGCCTGGAGTCCCACAGGGGTTGTGTCCCAGTACTTC.

This clonotype occurred a few times. The CDR3: CASTVGARETQYF. The DNA for the CDR3 is TGTGCCAGCACGGTGGGCGCCAGGGAGACCCAGTACTTC. V usage is TRBV28 and J usage is TRBJ2-5; D not certain. CDR3 length equals 13 residues. V lost 7 bases to trimming and J lost 5 bases, with 14 bases between them. Germline loops: CDR1 MDHEN, CDR2 SYDVKM.

Worth noting for this clonotype: Given a much more abundant clone one base away, this may be a read error. The chain recombines TRBV20-1 with TRBJ2-1; 7 bases map to TRBD2. The V segment lost 4 bases and the J segment 6 bases; nucleotides outside the gene matches: 15. The CDR3 runs to 16 residues. The germline V gene has CDR1 DFQATT and CDR2 SNEGSKA (reference sequence). This chain's CDR3 is CSATNPALRGGNEQFF. Written as DNA, the CDR3 is TGCAGTGCTACCAATCCAGCCCTACGCGGGGGCAATGAGCAGTTCTTC.

The V and J genes are TRBV5-1 and TRBJ2-7; 9 nucleotides align to TRBD2. Germline loops: CDR1 SGHRS, CDR2 YFSETQ. The CDR3 has 16 residues. V dropped 0 bases and J dropped 3; count of bases not matched to a gene: 7. DNA for the CDR3: TGCGCCAGCAGCTTGGTGGCTAGCGGGATAATCTACGAGCAGTACTTC. It translates to CASSLVASGIIYEQYF.

This clonotype was recorded many times. A single base separates this from a much larger clone, so it may be a read error. The chain is built from TRBV20-1 and TRBJ2-3; D could derive from TRBD1 or TRBD2 (7 bases each). V was shortened by 5 bases and J by 8 bases, with 20 bases between the two germline ends. Germline CDR1 reads DFQATT; CDR2 reads SNEGSKA (reference sequence). The CDR3 length is 14 residues. The CDR3 coding sequence is TGCAGTGCTGAAGGTGGGAGGGGACAGACTACGCAGTATTTT. It translates to CSAEGGRGQTTQYF.

The genes are TRBV3-1 and TRBJ1-6; the D gene is possibly TRBD1 (5 bases). V gave up 1 base and J gave up 7 bases, with 11 bases separating them. Germline values: CDR1 LGHDT, CDR2 YNNKEL (reference sequence). The CDR3 has 15 residues. As DNA, the CDR3 is TGTGCCAGCAGCCAAGGGCGGGGCTTCAATTCACCCCTCCACTTT. It translates to CASSQGRGFNSPLHF.

This clonotype showed up many times. The CDR3 bases are TGCAGTGCAGCCGGGACAGGCCTTCTTCGGGACTACACCTTC. Translation: CSAAGTGLLRDYTF. J is TRBJ1-2 and V is TRBV20-1, with 8 positions matching TRBD1. Germline assignment: CDR1 DFQATT and CDR2 SNEGSKA (reference sequence). The CDR3 is 14 amino acids. Trimming removed 6 bases from V and 10 bases from J; junction bases left unmatched: 16.

This chain links TRBV3-1 with TRBJ2-2, with unresolved D. Germline V CDR1 and CDR2: LGHDT, YNNKEL (reference sequence). The V end lost 1 base, the J end lost 8 bases, and 5 bases lay between the germline ends. The CDR3 totals 12 residues. The CDR3 region has the DNA TGTGCCAGCAGCCAAGTGGTGGGGGAGCTGTTTTTT. Residues: CASSQVVGELFF. The variable domain in full, completed from reference TRBV3-1 and TRBJ2-2, reads DTAVSQTPKYLVTQMGNDKSIKCEQNLGHDTMYWYKQDSKKFLKIMFSYNNKELIINETVPNRFSPKSPDKAHLNLHINSLELGDSAVYFCASSQVVGELFFGEGSRLTVL.

This clonotype was recorded at least ten times. This chain links TRBV20-1 with TRBJ2-3; D is perhaps TRBD2 (6 bases). Trimming removed 5 bases from V and 5 bases from J, with 17 bases in between. This CDR3 spans 14 amino acids. The germline V gene has CDR1 DFQATT and CDR2 SNEGSKA (reference sequence). CDR3 sequence: CSAPRSGGVDTQYF. CDR3 DNA sequence: TGCAGTGCTCCGCGAAGTGGAGGGGTAGATACGCAGTATTTT.

As for this clonotype: At one of its ends the junction is not consistent with the germline gene, which may arise from a read error. The chain employs TRBV20-1 and TRBJ2-3; 12 bases map to TRBD2. The CDR3 is made up of 14 amino acids. Germline values: CDR1 DFQATT, CDR2 SNEGSKA (reference sequence). For the CDR3, the DNA is TGTGCTAGCGGGGGGGAAGTCGGCACAGATACGCAGTATTTT. As protein: CASGGEVGTDTQYF.

This clonotype appeared a few times. This chain joins TRBV20-1 and TRBJ2-1, with 13 bases that match TRBD2. CDR3 length equals 13 residues. CDR1 DFQATT and CDR2 SNEGSKA come from the germline V gene (reference sequence). Trimming took 8 bases from V and 10 from J; bases not matched to a gene: 8. CDR3 loop: CSRGTSGIREQFF. The DNA of the CDR3 is TGCAGTCGAGGGACTAGCGGGATAAGAGAGCAGTTCTTC.

This clonotype has more than one count but fewer than ten. This could be a read error, since a much larger clone is one nucleotide away. The chain has TRBV7-9 and TRBJ2-5; 8 bases map to TRBD1. CDR3 length: 14 residues. Trimming took 1 base from V and 11 from J; bases not matched to a gene: 9. The V gene's germline CDR1 is SEHNR and CDR2 FQNEAQ (reference sequence). CDR3 DNA: TGTGCCAGCAGCTTAGACAGGGGGATCTATGAGCAGTACTTC. Protein: CASSLDRGIYEQYF.

This clonotype was seen ten or more times. V usage is TRBV20-1 and J usage is TRBJ1-2, with D possibly being TRBD1 (6 bases). V was clipped by 1 base and J by 8 bases, with 17 bases between them. This CDR3 contains 14 residues. Per germline, CDR1 DFQATT and CDR2 SNEGSKA (reference sequence). In nucleotides, the CDR3 is TGCAGTGCTAGAGGAACCGGGACATGGTACGGCTACACCTTC. This codes for CSARGTGTWYGYTF.

This clonotype was picked up one time. The V and J genes are TRBV27 and TRBJ1-5, with 7 bases that match TRBD1. CDR1 is MNHEY, CDR2 SMNVEV, per germline (reference sequence). The V gene end was trimmed by 8 bases and the J gene end by 4 bases; junction bases not matched to a gene: 11. CDR3 size: 15 residues. The CDR3 DNA sequence: TGTGCCAGCGGAACCACCGGGACAGCGAATCAGCCCCAGCATTTT. Residues: CASGTTGTANQPQHF.

This clonotype turned up a few times. The V and J genes are TRBV2 and TRBJ2-2; D is possibly TRBD1 (5 bases). Deletions cut 4 bases from V and 5 bases from J, with 14 bases between. Germline loops: CDR1 SNHLY, CDR2 FYNNEI. The CDR3 runs to 15 residues. In DNA, the CDR3 is TGTGCCAGCAGTGGGCAGGGAACGGTAACCGGGGAGCTGTTTTTT. Its translation: CASSGQGTVTGELFF.

This clonotype was seen at least ten times. The rearrangement uses TRBV6-6 and TRBJ2-5, with 9 bases aligning to TRBD2. This CDR3 is built from 14 residues. The germline V gene has CDR1 MNHNY and CDR2 SVGAGI (reference sequence). Unmatched junction bases numbered 5, after V lost 5 bases and J lost 4 bases. CDR3 bases: TGTGCCAGCAGTCCGGGACTAGCACGAGAGACCCAGTACTTC. Its protein product is CASSPGLARETQYF.